This T cell receptor (beta chain) was documented in a study of blood T cell repertoires in COVID-19. Study-level background: T cells, B-cell-depleted T cells, or PBMCs supplied cDNA or gDNA.

Only in-frame clones appear in the TCRdb table, and some are missing; sequencing was by immunoSEQ multiplex PCR. Of about 250,000 clones detected, more than 85% appear once; the ten largest clones hold about 1.5%. From germline, CDR1 is SEHNR and CDR2 FQNEAQ (reference sequence). Trimming removed 1 base from V and 4 bases from J, with 14 bases in between. The CDR3 consists of 15 residues. This chain uses TRBV7-9 with TRBJ2-7; D possibly corresponds to TRBD1 (6 bases). This clonotype was sampled from a woman in her 50s who had recovered from COVID-19. The material sequenced was PBMCs or T cells enriched from blood (not recorded which). The CDR3 loop is CASSLVVGGSYEQYF. CDR3 DNA: TGTGCCAGCAGCTTAGTTGTAGGGGGATCGTACGAGCAGTACTTC. The entire variable domain, with the rest obtained from reference TRBV7-9 and TRBJ2-7, is as follows: DTGVSQNPRHKITKRGQNVTFRCDPISEHNRLYWYRQTLGQGPEFLTYFQNEAQLEKSRLLSDRFSAERPKGSFSTLEIQRTEQGDSAMYLCASSLVVGGSYEQYFGPGTRLTVT.